Here is one T cell receptor (beta chain) with its context. Germline-derived CDR1 and CDR2 are SGHNT and YYREEE (reference sequence). CDR3 length equals 15 residues. The V gene lost 4 bases and the J gene lost 4 bases, with 15 bases spanning the gap. This table comes from immunoSEQ multiplex PCR, and its TCRdb copy is limited to in-frame clones, with some not included. Altogether some 95,000 clones are present, less than 90% being singletons, with the ten largest covering more than 1%. This sample is part of a study of blood T cell repertoires in COVID-19. Study-wide background: PBMCs, B-cell-depleted T cells, or T cells provided the cDNA or gDNA that made up the material.

V gene TRBV5-4 combines with J gene TRBJ2-1; D gene ambiguous. This clonotype was sampled from an elderly man with active or convalescent COVID-19. Sequencing used peripheral blood. DNA for the CDR3: TGTGCCAGCAGCCGACCCGTCGGAGAGTACAATGAGCAGTTCTTC. This encodes CASSRPVGEYNEQFF.